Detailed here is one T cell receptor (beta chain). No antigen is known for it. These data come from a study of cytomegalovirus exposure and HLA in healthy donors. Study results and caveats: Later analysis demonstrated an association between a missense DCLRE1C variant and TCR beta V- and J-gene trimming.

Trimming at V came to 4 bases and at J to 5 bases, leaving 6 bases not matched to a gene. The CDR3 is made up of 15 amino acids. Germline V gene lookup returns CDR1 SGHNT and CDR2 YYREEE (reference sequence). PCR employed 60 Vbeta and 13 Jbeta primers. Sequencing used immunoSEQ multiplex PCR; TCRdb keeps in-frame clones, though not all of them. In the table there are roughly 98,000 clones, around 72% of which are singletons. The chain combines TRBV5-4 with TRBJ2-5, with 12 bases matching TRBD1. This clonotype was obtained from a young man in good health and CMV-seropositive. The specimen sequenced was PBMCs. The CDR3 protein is CASSPGTGGGETQYF. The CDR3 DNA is TGTGCCAGCAGCCCCGGGACAGGGGGCGGTGAGACCCAGTACTTC. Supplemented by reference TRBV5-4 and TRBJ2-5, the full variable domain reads ETGVTQSPTHLIKTRGQQVTLRCSSQSGHNTVSWYQQALGQGPQFIFQYYREEENGRGNFPPRFSGLQFPNYSSELNVNALELDDSALYLCASSPGTGGGETQYFGPGTRLLVL.